Sequencing of this T cell receptor (beta chain) was carried out in a study of OX40 agonist ivuxolimab in advanced cancers. Whole-study results and caveats: Undetermined was the antigen specificity of the expanded peripheral T cells. Partial responders treated at 0.1-3.0 mg/kg exhibited clonal expansion among the lowest measured. The CD4+ and CD8+ T cells in the blood had expanded clonally by week 6 at 0.1 to 3.0 mg/kg.

Only in-frame clones appear in the TCRdb table, and some are missing; sequencing was by immunoSEQ multiplex PCR. The sample comprises about 64,000 clones, under 90% of which are singletons, and around 2.1% rests with the top ten. Germline-derived CDR1 and CDR2 are SGHAT and FQNNGV. V was clipped by 8 bases and J by 4 bases, with 21 bases between them. The CDR3 spans 16 residues. As to this clone: What it binds is unknown.

The origin of this receptor is an adult with an advanced solid tumor such as melanoma, head and neck, liver or kidney cancer. Sequencing used CD4+ or CD8+ T cells sorted from blood, obtained in a trial of the OX40 agonist ivuxolimab. The chain couples TRBV11-2 to TRBJ1-5, with TRBD1 as a possible D gene (5 bases). The CDR3 loop reads CASSNQGTGMNQPQHF. In DNA form, the CDR3 reads TGTGCCAGCTCCAATCAGGGAACGGGTATGAATCAGCCCCAGCATTTT.